This TCR beta chain comes out of a study of blood T cell repertoires in COVID-19. The method was immunoSEQ multiplex PCR; TCRdb's version includes in-frame clones alone and lacks a portion of them. The sample contains approximately 360,000 clones, roughly 87% of which appear only once. V lost 4 bases and J lost 8; bases outside the gene matches: 11. This CDR3 region has 15 residues. CDR1 and CDR2 (germline): SGHRS, YFSETQ. This clonotype was obtained from a woman aged 45-65 years who had recovered from COVID-19. The V call is TRBV5-1, the J call TRBJ2-1; 8 nucleotides align to TRBD2. The specimen was PBMCs or T cells enriched from blood (not recorded which). The CDR3 nucleotides are TGCGCCAGCAGCCCAGGTGCGGGGGGTTTCGATGAGCAGTTCTTC. Protein: CASSPGAGGFDEQFF. Together with reference TRBV5-1 and TRBJ2-1, the CDR3 gives the full variable domain: KAGVTQTPRYLIKTRGQQVTLSCSPISGHRSVSWYQQTPGQGLQFLFEYFSETQRNKGNFPGRFSGRQFSNSRSEMNVSTLELGDSALYLCASSPGAGGFDEQFFGPGTRLTVL.